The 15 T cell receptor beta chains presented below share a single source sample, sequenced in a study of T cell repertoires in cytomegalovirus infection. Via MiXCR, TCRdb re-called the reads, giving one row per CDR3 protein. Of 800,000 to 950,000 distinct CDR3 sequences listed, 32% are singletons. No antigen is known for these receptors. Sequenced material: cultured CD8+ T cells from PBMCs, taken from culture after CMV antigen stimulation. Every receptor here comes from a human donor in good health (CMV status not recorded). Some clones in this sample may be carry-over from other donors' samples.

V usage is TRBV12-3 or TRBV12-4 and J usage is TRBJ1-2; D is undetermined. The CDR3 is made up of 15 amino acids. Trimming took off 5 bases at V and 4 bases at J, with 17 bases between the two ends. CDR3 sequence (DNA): TGTGCCAGCAGTCCCCGCGGCCAGAGATTCTATGGCTACACCTTC. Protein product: CASSPRGQRFYGYTF.

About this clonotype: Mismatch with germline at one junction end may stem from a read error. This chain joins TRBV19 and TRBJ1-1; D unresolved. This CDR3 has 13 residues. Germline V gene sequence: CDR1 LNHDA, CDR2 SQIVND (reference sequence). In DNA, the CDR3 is TGTGCCAGTAGTATCAGTCAGAACATTGAAGCTTTCTTT. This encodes CASSISQNIEAFF.

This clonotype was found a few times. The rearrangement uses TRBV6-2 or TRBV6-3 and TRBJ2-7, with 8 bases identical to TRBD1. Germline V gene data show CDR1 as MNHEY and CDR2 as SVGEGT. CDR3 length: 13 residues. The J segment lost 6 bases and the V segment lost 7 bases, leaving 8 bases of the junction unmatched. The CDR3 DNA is TGTGCCAGCAAGAGACAGGGGCTCATCGAGCAGTACGTC. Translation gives CASKRQGLIEQYV.

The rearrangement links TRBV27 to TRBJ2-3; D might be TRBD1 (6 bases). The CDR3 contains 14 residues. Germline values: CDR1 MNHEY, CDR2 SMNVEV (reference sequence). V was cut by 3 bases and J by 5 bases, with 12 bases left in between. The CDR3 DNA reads TGTGCCAGCAGTTTCTCTCAGGGGTTAGATACGCAGTATTTT. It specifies CASSFSQGLDTQYF.

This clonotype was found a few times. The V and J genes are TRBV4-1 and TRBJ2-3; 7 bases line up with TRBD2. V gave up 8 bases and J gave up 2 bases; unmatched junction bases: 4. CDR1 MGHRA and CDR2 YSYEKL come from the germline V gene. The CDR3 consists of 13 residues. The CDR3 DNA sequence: TGCGCCAGCTCGCGGGGGAACACAGATACGCAGTATTTT. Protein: CASSRGNTDTQYF.

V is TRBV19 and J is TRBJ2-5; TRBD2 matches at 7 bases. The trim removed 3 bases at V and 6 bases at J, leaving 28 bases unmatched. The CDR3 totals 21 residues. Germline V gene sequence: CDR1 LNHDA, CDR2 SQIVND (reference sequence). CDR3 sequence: CASSIGFPGLGEGEGIQTQYF. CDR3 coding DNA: TGTGCCAGTAGTATCGGGTTCCCAGGACTAGGGGAAGGGGAGGGGATACAGACCCAGTACTTC.

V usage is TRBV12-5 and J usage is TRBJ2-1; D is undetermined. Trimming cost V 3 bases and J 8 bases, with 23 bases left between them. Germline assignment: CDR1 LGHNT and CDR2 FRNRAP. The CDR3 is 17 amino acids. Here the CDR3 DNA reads TGTGCTAGTGGTTTCGGGCCTACACTGGAAGGTACACATGAGCAGTTCTTC. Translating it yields CASGFGPTLEGTHEQFF.

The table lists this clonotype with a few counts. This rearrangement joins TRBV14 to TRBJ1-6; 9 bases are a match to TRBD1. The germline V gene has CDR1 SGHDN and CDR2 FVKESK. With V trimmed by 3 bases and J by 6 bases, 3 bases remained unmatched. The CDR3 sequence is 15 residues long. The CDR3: CASSHYRGPNSPLHF. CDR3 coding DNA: TGTGCCAGCAGCCATTACAGGGGGCCTAATTCACCCCTCCACTTT.

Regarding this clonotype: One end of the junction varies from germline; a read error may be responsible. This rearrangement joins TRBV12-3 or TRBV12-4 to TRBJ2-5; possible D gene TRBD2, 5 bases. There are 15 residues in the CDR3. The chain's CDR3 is CDSMLNLGGQETQYF. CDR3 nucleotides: TGTGACAGCATGCTCAATTTGGGCGGGCAAGAGACCCAGTACTTC.

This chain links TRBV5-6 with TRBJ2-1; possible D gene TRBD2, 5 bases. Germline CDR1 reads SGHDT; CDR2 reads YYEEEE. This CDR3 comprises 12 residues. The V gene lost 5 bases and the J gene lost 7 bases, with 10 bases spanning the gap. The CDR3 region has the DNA TGTGCCAGCAGTTCCCTAGCTAATGAGCAGTTCTTC. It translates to CASSSLANEQFF.

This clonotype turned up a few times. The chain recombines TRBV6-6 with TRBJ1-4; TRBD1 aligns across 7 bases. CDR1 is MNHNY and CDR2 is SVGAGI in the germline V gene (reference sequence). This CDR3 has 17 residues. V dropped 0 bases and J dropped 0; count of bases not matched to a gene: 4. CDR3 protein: CASSYSKGQPTNEKLFF. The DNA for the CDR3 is TGTGCCAGCAGTTACTCGAAGGGACAGCCAACTAATGAAAAACTGTTTTTT.

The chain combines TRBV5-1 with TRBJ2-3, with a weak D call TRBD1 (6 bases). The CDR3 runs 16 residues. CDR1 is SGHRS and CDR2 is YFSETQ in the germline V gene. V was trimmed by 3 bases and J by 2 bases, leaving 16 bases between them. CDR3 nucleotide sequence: TGCGCCAGCAGCTCCCAGGACAGCCGACCCACAGATACGCAGTATTTT. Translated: CASSSQDSRPTDTQYF. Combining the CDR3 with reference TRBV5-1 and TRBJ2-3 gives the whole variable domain KAGVTQTPRYLIKTRGQQVTLSCSPISGHRSVSWYQQTPGQGLQFLFEYFSETQRNKGNFPGRFSGRQFSNSRSEMNVSTLELGDSALYLCASSSQDSRPTDTQYFGPGTRLTVL.

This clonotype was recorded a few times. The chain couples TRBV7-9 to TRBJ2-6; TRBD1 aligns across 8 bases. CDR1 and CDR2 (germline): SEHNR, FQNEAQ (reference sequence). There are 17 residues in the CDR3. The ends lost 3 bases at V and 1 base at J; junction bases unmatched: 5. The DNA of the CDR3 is TGTGCCAGCAGCTTTACAGGGGGTGCGTCTGGGGCCAACGTCCTGACTTTC. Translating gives CASSFTGGASGANVLTF.

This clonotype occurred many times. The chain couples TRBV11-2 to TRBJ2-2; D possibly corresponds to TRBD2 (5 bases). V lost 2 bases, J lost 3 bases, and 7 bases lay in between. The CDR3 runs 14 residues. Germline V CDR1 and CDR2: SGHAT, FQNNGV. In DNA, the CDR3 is TGTGCCAGCAGCTTACTCGGGGACACCGGGGAGCTGTTTTTT. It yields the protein CASSLLGDTGELFF.

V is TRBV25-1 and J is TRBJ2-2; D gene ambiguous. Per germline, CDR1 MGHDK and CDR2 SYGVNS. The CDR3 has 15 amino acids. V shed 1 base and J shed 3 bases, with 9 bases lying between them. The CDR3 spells CASSESDKDTGELFF. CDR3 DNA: TGTGCCAGCAGTGAATCCGACAAGGACACCGGGGAGCTGTTTTTT.